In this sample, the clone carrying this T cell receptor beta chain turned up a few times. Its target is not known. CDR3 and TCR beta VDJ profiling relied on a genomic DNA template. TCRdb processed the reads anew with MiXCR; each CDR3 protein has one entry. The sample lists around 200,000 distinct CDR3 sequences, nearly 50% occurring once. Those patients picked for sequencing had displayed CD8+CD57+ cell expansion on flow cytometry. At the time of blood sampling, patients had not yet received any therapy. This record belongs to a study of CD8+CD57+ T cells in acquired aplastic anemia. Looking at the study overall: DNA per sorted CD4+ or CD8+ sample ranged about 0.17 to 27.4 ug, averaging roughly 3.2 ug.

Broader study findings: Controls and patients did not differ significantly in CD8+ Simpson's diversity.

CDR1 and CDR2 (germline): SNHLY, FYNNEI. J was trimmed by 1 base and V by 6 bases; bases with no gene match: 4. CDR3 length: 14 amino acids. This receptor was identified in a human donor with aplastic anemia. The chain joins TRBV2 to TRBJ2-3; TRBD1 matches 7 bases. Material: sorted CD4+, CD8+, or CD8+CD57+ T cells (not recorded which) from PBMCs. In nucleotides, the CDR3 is TGTGCCAGCAGAGACAGGGTCGGCACAGATACGCAGTATTTT. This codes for CASRDRVGTDTQYF.